Shown below are 3 T cell receptor beta chains from a single sample sequenced in a study of early T cells in non-severe SARS-CoV-2 infection (dated by TCRdb to the early 2020s). Receptor libraries were prepared by 5' RACE. TCRdb lists the instrument as NextSeq 500. The raw public reads went through TCRdb reprocessing: fastp at Q25, MiXCR clone calling, in-frame beta chains kept. Identical CDR3 protein sequences are pooled into one entry, listed with their most common genes and DNA. This sample comprises roughly 50,000 distinct CDR3 sequences, 4.5% to 7% of them detected only once. The ten largest account for 4.5% of the sample. Sequencing input: whole blood. These receptors were taken from an adult who was a healthcare worker with PCR-confirmed SARS-CoV-2 infection or an uninfected control (not recorded which).

This clonotype has only a few counts. V and J are TRBV10-3 and TRBJ2-7, with no clear D. CDR3 length equals 12 residues. Germline assignment: CDR1 ENHRY and CDR2 SYGVKD. The germline V and J ends were trimmed by 8 bases and 3 bases, with 11 bases remaining between them. CDR3 loop: CAISGGFYEQYF. CDR3 DNA: TGTGCCATCTCGGGCGGATTCTACGAGCAGTACTTC.

There are a few counts of this clonotype. The J gene is TRBJ1-1, the V gene TRBV11-2; possible D gene TRBD1, 5 bases. Trimming left V 3 bases short and J 6 bases short, with 20 bases between. Germline loops: CDR1 SGHAT, CDR2 FQNNGV. This CDR3 has 16 amino acids. The CDR3 DNA follows: TGTGCCAGCAGCTTGGGGGAAGGGTTGACACTGCCTGAAGCTTTCTTT. This gives the protein CASSLGEGLTLPEAFF.

This clonotype showed up many times. The V gene is TRBV5-6, the J gene TRBJ2-5; tentatively, D is TRBD1 (6 bases). The germline V and J ends were trimmed by 4 bases and 1 base, with 11 bases remaining between them. CDR1 is SGHDT, CDR2 YYEEEE, per germline. CDR3 size: 14 residues. The CDR3 DNA is TGTGCCAGCAGCCCTAACAGGGCCCAAGAGACCCAGTACTTC. Its protein product is CASSPNRAQETQYF.